A single sample is the source of the 7 T cell receptor beta chains below, sequenced in a study of glioma-infiltrating T cells after dendritic cell vaccination. Data came from immunoSEQ multiplex PCR; TCRdb stores just in-frame clones and leaves some out. The sample yields about 64,000 clones, 80% to 85% seen once. The specimen was blood, collected before dendritic cell vaccination. The receptors derive from a human donor with glioblastoma.

The rearrangement joins TRBV6-5 to TRBJ1-2, with 9 bases aligning to TRBD1. There are 14 residues in the CDR3. J was trimmed by 6 bases and V by 3 bases; bases with no gene match: 5. The V gene's germline CDR1 is MNHEY and CDR2 SVGAGI. CDR3 bases: TGTGCCAGCAGTTATTACAGGGGGCAGGATGGCTACACCTTC. It is translated as CASSYYRGQDGYTF.

CDR3 DNA sequence: TGCGCCAGCAGCTTGGACCAGGGGAATCAGCCCCAGCATTTT. It encodes CASSLDQGNQPQHF. The chain has TRBV5-1 and TRBJ1-5; a possible D gene is TRBD1 (6 bases). The CDR3 consists of 14 residues. Trimming removed 0 bases at V and 4 bases at J, with 8 bases between. Germline V gene lookup returns CDR1 SGHRS and CDR2 YFSETQ.

The chain couples TRBV7-9 to TRBJ2-2, with TRBD1 matching 7 bases. Germline trimming cut 5 bases from V and 3 bases from J; bases unmatched to any gene: 12. Looked up from germline, CDR1 is SEHNR and CDR2 is FQNEAQ (reference sequence). CDR3 length: 17 residues. The CDR3 sequence: CASSDQNRGWDTGELFF. The CDR3 bases are TGTGCCAGCAGCGACCAAAACAGGGGCTGGGACACCGGGGAGCTGTTTTTT.

The genes are TRBV5-5 and TRBJ2-7; 8 nucleotides match TRBD1. CDR1 is SGHKS and CDR2 is YYEKEE in the germline V gene (reference sequence). The CDR3 length is 12 residues. With V trimmed by 4 bases and J by 6 bases, 3 bases remained unmatched. In DNA form, the CDR3 reads TGTGCCAGCAGCCGACAGGGGCTCGAGCAGTACTTC. Protein sequence: CASSRQGLEQYF.

This rearrangement joins TRBV5-6 to TRBJ1-5; possibly TRBD1 for D (6 bases). The V gene's germline CDR1 is SGHDT and CDR2 YYEEEE. V shed 0 bases and J shed 7 bases, with 14 bases lying between them. The CDR3 loop spans 15 amino acids. CDR3 sequence reads: CASSLGRGRVQPQHF. CDR3 nucleotide sequence: TGTGCCAGCAGCTTGGGCAGGGGAAGGGTCCAGCCCCAGCATTTT.

Concerning this clone: The sample holds other DNA sequences that translate to the same CDR3. The gene calls are TRBV19 and TRBJ1-6; 8 bases match TRBD1. Germline lookup yields CDR1 LNHDA and CDR2 SQIVND (reference sequence). The CDR3 runs to 13 residues. V was pared by 6 bases and J by 10 bases, with 5 bases of the junction left unmatched. The CDR3 loop reads CASSDRGNSPLHF. CDR3 nucleotides: TGTGCCAGTAGCGACAGGGGTAACTCACCCCTCCACTTT.

The table lists this clone with a count of one. The V gene is TRBV4-1, the J gene TRBJ2-7, with 11 positions matching TRBD2. Trimming cost V 0 bases and J 7 bases; bases outside gene matches: 11. In germline, CDR1 is MGHRA, CDR2 YSYEKL. This CDR3 contains 17 residues. The CDR3 sequence: CASSQELAGVLSGEQYF. DNA of the CDR3: TGCGCCAGCAGCCAAGAACTAGCGGGGGTCCTTTCGGGGGAGCAGTACTTC.